Listed below are T cell receptor beta chains from one sample, sequenced in a study of cytomegalovirus exposure and HLA in healthy donors. Assay: immunoSEQ multiplex PCR; the TCRdb copy retains only in-frame clones and omits some. Seen here are around 60,000 clones, 90% to 97% observed once, and the top ten hold 1.2%. The specimen was PBMCs. All receptors come from a woman aged 18-35 years in good health and CMV-seronegative. The CDR3 runs from the conserved cysteine through the conserved F or W. Fields, in order: J gene, clone size, V gene, D gene, CDR3 protein, CDR3 DNA. The D gene is left open where the match is weak. Some rows mark clone size as missing; the rest say once, few, many or name a class of expanded clone.

TRBJ2-7,.,TRBV28,.,CASTPQRWKGAEKSEQYF,TGTGCCAGCACCCCGCAGAGGTGGAAGGGAGCTGAAAAGAGCGAGCAGTACTTC
TRBJ1-3,.,TRBV7-2,TRBD1,CASSRGQGSSGNTIYF,TGTGCCAGCAGCAGAGGACAGGGCAGCTCTGGAAACACCATATATTTT
TRBJ2-3,.,TRBV2,TRBD1,CASNGQGYTDTQYF,TGTGCCAGCAACGGACAGGGATACACAGATACGCAGTATTTT
TRBJ1-4,.,TRBV7-9,TRBD1,CASSTPRAGGDSTNEKLFF,TGTGCCAGCAGCACCCCCCGGGCAGGGGGCGATTCAACTAATGAAAAACTGTTTTTT
TRBJ2-6,.,TRBV29-1,.,CSVEGGSGANVLTF,TGCAGCGTTGAGGGGGGTTCTGGGGCCAACGTCCTGACTTTC
TRBJ1-1,once,TRBV5-4,TRBD1,CASTSVGTGRNTEAFF,TGTGCCAGCACCTCGGTGGGGACAGGGAGGAACACTGAAGCTTTCTTT
TRBJ1-1,.,TRBV6-5,.,CASSTRGHANTEAFF,TGTGCCAGCAGTACCCGGGGACATGCGAACACTGAAGCTTTCTTT
TRBJ1-1,.,TRBV15,TRBD1,CATSRKTGWDTEAFF,TGTGCCACCAGCAGAAAGACAGGGTGGGACACTGAAGCTTTCTTT
TRBJ1-5,.,TRBV11-2,TRBD1,CASSMDRVGYSNQPQHF,TGTGCCAGCAGTATGGACAGGGTGGGTTATAGCAATCAGCCCCAGCATTTT
TRBJ2-1,.,TRBV10-1,TRBD2,CASSESFAGESYNEQFF,TGCGCCAGCAGTGAGTCTTTTGCGGGGGAGTCCTACAATGAGCAGTTCTTC
TRBJ1-5,.,TRBV7-8,TRBD1,CASSLAGGQNSNQPQHF,TGTGCCAGCAGCTTAGCCGGGGGACAGAATAGCAATCAGCCCCAGCATTTT
TRBJ2-1,.,TRBV7-9,TRBD2,CASSLRLAGVGSSYNEQFF,TGTGCCAGCAGCCTGCGACTAGCGGGGGTAGGGAGCTCCTACAATGAGCAGTTCTTC
TRBJ2-1,.,TRBV19,TRBD2,CASSIHAGTDGLAGPYNEQFF,TGTGCCAGTAGTATACATGCCGGGACCGACGGACTAGCGGGACCATACAATGAGCAGTTCTTC
TRBJ2-5,.,TRBV28,TRBD1,CASSLPGQGRETQYF,TGTGCCAGCAGTTTGCCGGGACAGGGGAGGGAGACCCAGTACTTC
TRBJ2-1,.,TRBV7-6,.,CGSSPHRVIGGSYNEQFF,TGTGGCAGCAGCCCCCACCGCGTTATAGGGGGATCCTACAATGAGCAGTTCTTC
TRBJ2-7,.,TRBV20-1,.,CSATGSYEQYF,TGCAGTGCTACCGGCTCCTACGAGCAGTACTTC
TRBJ2-3,.,TRBV27,TRBD1,CASTRRGTGGAKQYF,TGTGCCAGCACCCGCCGAGGGACAGGGGGCGCGAAGCAGTATTTT
TRBJ2-1,.,TRBV28,TRBD2,CASSLFPSGRRDNEQFF,TGTGCCAGCAGTTTATTCCCTAGCGGGAGGCGGGACAATGAGCAGTTCTTC
TRBJ1-2,.,TRBV19,TRBD1,CASSFPTGGYGYTF,TGTGCCAGTAGCTTCCCGACAGGGGGCTATGGCTACACCTTC
TRBJ2-2,.,TRBV7-3,TRBD2,CASSYWGLAPTGELFF,TGTGCCAGCAGCTACTGGGGACTAGCACCTACCGGGGAGCTGTTTTTT
TRBJ2-5,.,TRBV29-1,.,CSVFEAGYRVGQETQYF,TGCAGCGTTTTTGAAGCAGGGTATCGAGTCGGCCAAGAGACCCAGTACTTC
TRBJ1-1,.,TRBV7-2,.,CASSLSRLSFHPNTEAFF,TGTGCCAGCAGCTTGAGCCGACTTTCCTTTCATCCGAACACTGAAGCTTTCTTT
TRBJ2-5,.,TRBV7-9,.,CASSLAPGHDQETQYF,TGTGCCAGCAGCTTAGCTCCGGGACACGACCAAGAGACCCAGTACTTC
TRBJ2-7,.,TRBV28,.,CASSPDFRSAYEQYF,TGTGCCAGCAGTCCGGACTTTCGAAGTGCCTACGAGCAGTACTTC
TRBJ2-7,.,TRBV6-6,.,CASSGGTVTYEQYF,TGTGCCAGCAGTGGCGGGACAGTGACCTACGAGCAGTACTTC
TRBJ2-1,once,TRBV19,TRBD2,CASSRPPGSGAYNEQFF,TGTGCCAGTAGTAGGCCCCCGGGTAGCGGGGCGTACAATGAGCAGTTCTTC
TRBJ2-2,.,TRBV27,TRBD2,CASTGGSGELFF,TGTGCCAGCACCGGGGGGTCCGGGGAGCTGTTTTTT
TRBJ2-5,.,TRBV5-1,TRBD1,CASSQQGVGQETQYF,TGCGCCAGCAGCCAACAGGGGGTCGGCCAAGAGACCCAGTACTTC
TRBJ1-2,few,TRBV7-2,.,CASSPTAGANYGYTF,TGTGCCAGCAGCCCCACGGCAGGTGCCAACTATGGCTACACCTTC
TRBJ2-7,.,TRBV19,.,CASSIVSGRSYEQYF,TGTGCCAGTAGTATAGTTTCCGGGAGAAGCTACGAGCAGTACTTC
TRBJ2-7,.,TRBV6-1,TRBD1,CASSSYRGYEQYF,TGTGCCAGCAGTTCGTACAGGGGCTACGAGCAGTACTTC
TRBJ2-1,.,TRBV7-8,TRBD2,CASSWGWSSGRNNEQFF,TGTGCCAGCAGCTGGGGCTGGTCTAGCGGGCGGAACAATGAGCAGTTCTTC
TRBJ2-1,few,TRBV5-1,TRBD2,CASSQRTSYEQFF,TGCGCCAGCAGCCAACGGACTAGCTATGAGCAGTTCTTC
TRBJ2-3,once,TRBV7-2,.,CASSPSTDTQYF,TGTGCCAGCAGCCCAAGCACAGATACGCAGTATTTT
TRBJ2-5,.,TRBV12-5,TRBD2,CASGLPTVLAEVWETQYF,TGTGCTAGTGGTTTGCCAACGGTTCTAGCGGAGGTATGGGAGACCCAGTACTTC
TRBJ2-7,once,TRBV7-7,TRBD1,CASSPRDSSYEQYF,TGTGCCAGCAGCCCCCGGGACAGCTCCTACGAGCAGTACTTC
TRBJ1-1,.,TRBV18,.,CASSPDQSSPEAFF,TGTGCCAGCTCACCAGATCAGAGTAGCCCTGAAGCTTTCTTT
TRBJ1-3,once,TRBV4-3,.,CASSQGIGRASGNTIYF,TGCGCCAGCAGCCAAGGTATCGGCAGGGCCTCTGGAAACACCATATATTTT
TRBJ2-7,.,TRBV7-2,.,CASTRGYEQYF,TGTGCCAGCACCCGGGGCTACGAGCAGTACTTC
TRBJ2-7,once,TRBV18,TRBD2,CASSPPSGGLGEQYF,TGTGCCAGCTCACCACCTAGCGGGGGCCTGGGGGAGCAGTACTTC
TRBJ2-5,.,TRBV4-3,.,CASSQDLTLEQETQYF,TGCGCCAGCAGCCAAGATTTAACACTAGAACAAGAGACCCAGTACTTC
TRBJ1-3,.,TRBV7-2,.,CASSLGAVLPGNTIYF,TGTGCCAGCAGCTTAGGGGCAGTTCTACCTGGAAACACCATATATTTT
TRBJ2-2,.,TRBV28,TRBD2,CASRPGGRTGELFF,TGTGCCAGCAGGCCGGGGGGTAGGACCGGGGAGCTGTTTTTT
TRBJ1-1,.,TRBV28,.,CAVFDRNTEAFF,TGTGCCGTTTTCGACAGGAACACTGAAGCTTTCTTT
TRBJ2-5,.,TRBV15,.,CATSRDRPGRGQETQYF,TGTGCCACCAGCAGAGATCGGCCCGGGCGGGGACAAGAGACCCAGTACTTC
TRBJ1-2,.,TRBV15,.,CATSAARNYGYTF,TGTGCCACCAGTGCGGCTCGCAACTATGGCTACACCTTC